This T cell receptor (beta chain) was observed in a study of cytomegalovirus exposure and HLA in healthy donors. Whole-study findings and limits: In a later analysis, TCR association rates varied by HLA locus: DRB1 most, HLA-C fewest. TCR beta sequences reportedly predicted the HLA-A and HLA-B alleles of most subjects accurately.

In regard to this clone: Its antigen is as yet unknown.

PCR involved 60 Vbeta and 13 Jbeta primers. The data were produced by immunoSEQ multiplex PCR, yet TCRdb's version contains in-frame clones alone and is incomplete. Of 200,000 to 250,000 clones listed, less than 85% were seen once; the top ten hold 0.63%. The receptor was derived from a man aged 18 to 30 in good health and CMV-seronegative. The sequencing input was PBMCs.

This chain's CDR3 is CASSLMNREDSPLHF. The CDR3 DNA sequence: TGTGCCAGCAGCTTAATGAATCGGGAGGATTCACCCCTCCACTTT. This chain links TRBV5-4 with TRBJ1-6; D gene uncertain. The CDR3 is 15 amino acids. V shed 2 bases and J shed 8 bases, with 14 bases lying between them. The germline CDR1 and CDR2 sequences are SGHNT and YYREEE (reference sequence).